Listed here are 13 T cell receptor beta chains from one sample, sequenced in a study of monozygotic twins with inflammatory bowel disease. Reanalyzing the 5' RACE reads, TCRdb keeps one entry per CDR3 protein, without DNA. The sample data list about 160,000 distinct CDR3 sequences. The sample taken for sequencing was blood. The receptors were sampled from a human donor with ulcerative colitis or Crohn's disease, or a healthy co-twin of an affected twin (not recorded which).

CDR3 residues: CASSVDGRTDMQYF. The chain links TRBV9 to TRBJ2-4; TCRdb reports TRBD2, a call that lacks DNA to check it against. Germline V gene lookup returns CDR1 SGDLS and CDR2 YYNGEE. The CDR3 consists of 14 residues. The complete variable domain, with remaining parts taken from reference TRBV9 and TRBJ2-4, reads DSGVTQTPKHLITATGQRVTLRCSPRSGDLSVYWYQQSLDQGLQFLIQYYNGEERAKGNILERFSAQQFPDLHSELNLSSLELGDSALYFCASSVDGRTDMQYFGAGTRLSVL.

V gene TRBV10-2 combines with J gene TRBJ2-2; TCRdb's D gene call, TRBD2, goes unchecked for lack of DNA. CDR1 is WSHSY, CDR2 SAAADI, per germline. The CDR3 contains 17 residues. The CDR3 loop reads CASSESRTSGSPGELFF.

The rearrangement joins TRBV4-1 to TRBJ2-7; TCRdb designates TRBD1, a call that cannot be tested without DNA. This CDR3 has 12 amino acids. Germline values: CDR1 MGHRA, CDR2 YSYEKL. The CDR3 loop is CASSHGTGEQYF.

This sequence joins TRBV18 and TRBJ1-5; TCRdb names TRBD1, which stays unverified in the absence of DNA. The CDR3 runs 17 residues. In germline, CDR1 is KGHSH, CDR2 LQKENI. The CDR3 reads CASSSTNRGWGNQPQHF.

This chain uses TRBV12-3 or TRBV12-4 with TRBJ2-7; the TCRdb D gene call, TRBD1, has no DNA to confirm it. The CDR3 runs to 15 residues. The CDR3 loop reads CASSPGLGGFYEQYF.

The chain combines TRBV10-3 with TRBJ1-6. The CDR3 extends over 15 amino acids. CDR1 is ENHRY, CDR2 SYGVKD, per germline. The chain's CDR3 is CAISEASMNNSPLHF.

The chain's CDR3 is CASTLRGNTGELFF. J is TRBJ2-2 and V is TRBV12-3 or TRBV12-4; there is no DNA to check the TCRdb D call of TRBD1. The CDR3 runs to 14 residues.

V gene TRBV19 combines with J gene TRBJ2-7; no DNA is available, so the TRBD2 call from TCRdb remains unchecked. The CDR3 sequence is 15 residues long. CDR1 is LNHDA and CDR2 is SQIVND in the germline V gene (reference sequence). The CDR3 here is CASSMLGTPGGEQYF.

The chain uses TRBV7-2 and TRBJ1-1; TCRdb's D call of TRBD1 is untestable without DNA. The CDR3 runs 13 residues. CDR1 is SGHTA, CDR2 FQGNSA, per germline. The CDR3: CASSLRGNTEAFF.

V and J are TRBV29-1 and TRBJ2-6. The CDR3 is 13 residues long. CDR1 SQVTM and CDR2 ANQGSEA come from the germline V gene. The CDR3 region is CSVGNSGANVLTF.

The CDR3 sequence is CASSLGEGQLEAFRGTDTQYF. The chain recombines TRBV11-1 with TRBJ2-3. Germline V CDR1 and CDR2: SGHAT, FQDESV (reference sequence). CDR3 size: 21 residues.

The CDR3: CASTRDRGSYNEQFF. The chain is built from TRBV5-1 and TRBJ2-1; absent DNA, TCRdb's TRBD1 call cannot be checked. The germline V gene has CDR1 SGHRS and CDR2 YFSETQ. The CDR3 contains 15 residues.

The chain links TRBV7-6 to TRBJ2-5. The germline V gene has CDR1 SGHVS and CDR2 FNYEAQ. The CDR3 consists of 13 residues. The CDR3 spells CASSLVISETQYF.